This T cell receptor (beta chain) came from a study of control samples from healthy donors and cancer patients (dated by TCRdb to about 2020). With respect to this clone: Its antigen specificity is not known. Base qualities are not recorded, but no much larger clone differs from it by a single base.

Library preparation used the immunoSEQ multiplex PCR assay. The clones in this table, taken by TCRdb from immuneACCESS, are in-frame only. Not every clone is retained; where verified, under half of the shortfall comes from an unresolved V gene, and the cause of the rest is unknown. Present in this sample are fewer than 150,000 clones, 75% to 95% of which were seen just once. Of the sample, roughly 8.7% is held by the ten largest clones. CDR1 and CDR2 are read off the germline V gene as MNHEY and SVGAGI. CDR3 length: 15 amino acids, cysteine to phenylalanine. Only the CDR3 DNA is retained, 45 bases long and in frame from the first base. The V end gives up 5 bases and the J end 0 bases, leaving 6 bases in the junction not matched to a gene.

Source material: blood. The rearrangement joined TRBV6-5 to TRBJ2-7; 8 bases in the junction line up with TRBD1. This receptor was taken from a man aged 18 to 29 in good health. The DNA sequence reads TGTGCCAGCAGTAAGGGGACAGGTCACTCCTACGAGCAGTACTTC. The encoded protein is CASSKGTGHSYEQYF.